This entry features one TCR beta chain sequence. Germline V gene sequence: CDR1 SNHLY, CDR2 FYNNEI. Trimming took off 8 bases at V and 2 bases at J, with 8 bases between the two ends. The CDR3 runs 12 residues. This entry comes from a study of shared clonotypes between healthy human individuals. TCRdb keeps only in-frame clones here, not all; method: immunoSEQ multiplex PCR. This table has around 2.3 million clones, approximately 94% appearing once. The clonotype comes from a man aged 18 to 29 in good health. The chain uses TRBV2 and TRBJ2-3, with D unclear. Sample: naive CD4+ T cells sorted from blood. This sample's subset: CD45RA+ positively selected. DNA for the CDR3: TGTGCCAGCGCCCCCAACACAGATACGCAGTATTTT. It yields the protein CASAPNTDTQYF.